This T cell receptor beta chain was captured in a study of T cell changes during pregnancy in multiple sclerosis. V was pared by 6 bases and J by 4 bases, with 13 bases of the junction left unmatched. The germline gives CDR1 SNHLY, CDR2 FYNNEI. The CDR3 sequence is 19 residues long. Assay used: immunoSEQ multiplex PCR; TCRdb lists only in-frame clones, some missing. The data hold tens of thousands of clones, with almost 95% observed a single time. Here the sequenced sample was peripheral blood, taken in the first trimester of pregnancy. The chain employs TRBV2 and TRBJ2-2, with 14 positions matching TRBD2. The receptor comes from a female donor with multiple sclerosis, enrolled in a pregnancy study. CDR3 nucleotides: TGTGCCAGCAGAGAGGGTATAGGACTAGCGGGGGGTATCACCGGGGAGCTGTTTTTT. Amino acids: CASREGIGLAGGITGELFF.